The next 5 T cell receptor beta chains were all read from a single sample in a study of cytomegalovirus exposure and HLA in healthy donors. PCR primers comprised 60 Vbeta and 13 Jbeta primers. Clones were sequenced by immunoSEQ multiplex PCR, and TCRdb holds only the in-frame ones, with some missing. In the table there are under 95,000 clones, approximately 7.7% of which are singletons. The sequencing input was PBMCs. These receptors all stem from a man aged 45-60 years in good health and CMV-seronegative.

This clone occurred a few times. The V gene is TRBV5-4, the J gene TRBJ2-7; 8 nucleotides align to TRBD1. Germline assignment: CDR1 SGHNT and CDR2 YYREEE (reference sequence). V shed 4 bases, J shed 6 bases, and the junction held 6 bases outside the gene matches. This CDR3 has 13 residues. Here the CDR3 reads CASSPDRVGEQYF. CDR3 bases: TGTGCCAGCAGCCCGGACAGGGTCGGCGAGCAGTACTTC.

V and J are TRBV7-8 and TRBJ1-5, with 8 bases identical to TRBD1. Germline values: CDR1 SGHVS, CDR2 FQNEAQ. This CDR3 has 17 amino acids. V shed 0 bases, J shed 4 bases, and the junction held 8 bases outside the gene matches. The CDR3 nucleotides read TGTGCCAGCAGCTTAGCCCTAGTGGGACAGGTGAATCAGCCCCAGCATTTT. Translation: CASSLALVGQVNQPQHF.

The CDR3 sequence: CASSPQYMNTEAFF. DNA of the CDR3: TGTGCCAGCTCACCGCAGTACATGAACACTGAAGCTTTCTTT. This chain joins TRBV18 and TRBJ1-1; D is unresolved. Germline CDR1 KGHSH, CDR2 LQKENI. V shed 3 bases and J shed 0 bases, with 8 bases lying between them. This CDR3 is 14 amino acids long.

This clone has at least ten counts. Mismatch with germline at one junction end may stem from a read error. This rearrangement joins TRBV7-7 to TRBJ2-2; D might be TRBD1 (6 bases). Germline V gene sequence: CDR1 SSHAT, CDR2 FNYEAQ (reference sequence). The CDR3 contains 15 residues. Written as DNA, the CDR3 is TGTGCTAGCAGCTTAGCGCGGACAGCCACCGGGGAGCTGTTTTTT. It translates to CASSLARTATGELFF. The full variable domain, with the rest looked up from reference TRBV7-7 and TRBJ2-2, is GAGVSQSPRYKVTKRGQDVTLRCDPISSHATLYWYQQALGQGPEFLTYFNYEAQPDKSGLPSDRFSAERPEGSISTLTIQRTEQRDSAMYRCASSLARTATGELFFGEGSRLTVL.

The rearrangement links TRBV6-1 to TRBJ1-5; 10 bases align to TRBD1. The V segment lost 5 bases and the J segment 3 bases; nucleotides outside the gene matches: 4. CDR1 and CDR2 (germline): MNHNS, SASEGT. This CDR3 spans 15 amino acids. The CDR3 DNA is TGTGCCAGCAGTCGGGGACAGGGGCACAATCAGCCCCAGCATTTT. It is translated as CASSRGQGHNQPQHF.